These T cell receptor beta chains were read from a single sample in a study of T cells after somatic rescue of genetic block. Only in-frame clones appear in the TCRdb table, and some are missing; sequencing was by immunoSEQ multiplex PCR. Of approximately 88,000 clones in the sample, about 90% were seen once. The specimen sequenced was peripheral blood mononuclear cells (PBMCs). These receptor sequences come from a woman under 30. CDR3s include the opening cysteine and the closing phenylalanine or tryptophan. A D gene is named only where the DNA matches it firmly. Rows give clone size only sometimes, using once, few, many, or a class for an expanded clone.

d_gene: TRBD2
abundance: .
v_gene: TRBV7-9
j_gene: TRBJ2-3
CDR3aa: CASSSVAGGTDTQYF
CDR3nt: TGTGCCAGCAGCTCCGTAGCGGGAGGCACAGATACGCAGTATTTT

d_gene: TRBD2
abundance: .
v_gene: TRBV11-3
j_gene: TRBJ2-1
CDR3aa: CASSWGLAGGAYNEQFF
CDR3nt: TGTGCCAGCAGCTGGGGACTAGCGGGAGGGGCCTACAATGAGCAGTTCTTC

d_gene: .
abundance: .
v_gene: TRBV6-4
j_gene: TRBJ2-2
CDR3aa: CASSSYAGELFF
CDR3nt: TGTGCCAGCAGTAGTTACGCCGGGGAGCTGTTTTTT

d_gene: TRBD1
abundance: .
v_gene: TRBV2
j_gene: TRBJ1-4
CDR3aa: CASSETGVAEKLFF
CDR3nt: TGTGCCAGCAGTGAGACAGGGGTCGCGGAAAAACTGTTTTTT

d_gene: .
abundance: once
v_gene: TRBV4-1
j_gene: TRBJ2-5
CDR3aa: CASSQVRASAQETQYF
CDR3nt: TGCGCCAGCAGCCAAGTAAGGGCTAGCGCCCAAGAGACCCAGTACTTC

d_gene: TRBD1
abundance: .
v_gene: TRBV18
j_gene: TRBJ1-5
CDR3aa: CASSGTGVRNQPQHF
CDR3nt: TGTGCCAGCTCAGGAACAGGGGTAAGGAATCAGCCCCAGCATTTT

d_gene: .
abundance: .
v_gene: TRBV11-3
j_gene: TRBJ2-7
CDR3aa: CASSLAQVYEQYF
CDR3nt: TGTGCCAGCAGCTTAGCACAGGTCTACGAGCAGTACTTC

d_gene: TRBD1
abundance: .
v_gene: TRBV18
j_gene: TRBJ1-1
CDR3aa: CASSLGTGGRGTEAFF
CDR3nt: TGTGCCAGCTCACTCGGGACAGGGGGCCGGGGCACTGAAGCTTTCTTT

d_gene: .
abundance: .
v_gene: TRBV10-3
j_gene: TRBJ2-5
CDR3aa: CAISEYWGGETQYF
CDR3nt: TGTGCCATCAGTGAGTACTGGGGTGGAGAGACCCAGTACTTC

d_gene: .
abundance: .
v_gene: TRBV7-9
j_gene: TRBJ2-7
CDR3aa: CASSAVSYEQYF
CDR3nt: TGTGCCAGCAGCGCGGTTTCCTACGAGCAGTACTTC

d_gene: .
abundance: .
v_gene: TRBV9
j_gene: TRBJ2-2
CDR3aa: CASSVGRSGTGELFF
CDR3nt: TGTGCCAGCAGCGTCGGACGGAGTGGGACCGGGGAGCTGTTTTTT

d_gene: TRBD2
abundance: .
v_gene: TRBV9
j_gene: TRBJ2-2
CDR3aa: CASTLDSGSSNTGELFF
CDR3nt: TGTGCCAGCACCCTCGACAGCGGGAGTTCTAACACCGGGGAGCTGTTTTTT

d_gene: .
abundance: .
v_gene: TRBV20-1
j_gene: TRBJ1-2
CDR3aa: CSAREGEGYTF
CDR3nt: TGCAGTGCTAGAGAAGGGGAGGGCTACACCTTC

d_gene: TRBD1
abundance: .
v_gene: TRBV5-4
j_gene: TRBJ2-1
CDR3aa: CASQGASYNEQFF
CDR3nt: TGTGCCAGTCAGGGGGCCTCCTACAATGAGCAGTTCTTC

d_gene: TRBD2
abundance: .
v_gene: TRBV7-9
j_gene: TRBJ2-1
CDR3aa: CARTGPSGDEQFF
CDR3nt: TGTGCCAGAACGGGGCCTAGCGGTGACGAGCAGTTCTTC

d_gene: .
abundance: .
v_gene: TRBV5-4
j_gene: TRBJ2-5
CDR3aa: CASSLQREETQYF
CDR3nt: TGTGCCAGCAGCTTACAGCGGGAAGAGACCCAGTACTTC

d_gene: .
abundance: .
v_gene: TRBV9
j_gene: TRBJ2-4
CDR3aa: CASGGGRLGIQYF
CDR3nt: TGTGCCAGCGGGGGCGGGAGACTGGGCATTCAGTACTTC

d_gene: .
abundance: .
v_gene: TRBV28
j_gene: TRBJ2-1
CDR3aa: CASRPTYNEQFF
CDR3nt: TGTGCCAGCAGGCCCACTTACAATGAGCAGTTCTTC

d_gene: .
abundance: .
v_gene: TRBV4-3
j_gene: TRBJ2-1
CDR3aa: CASSQDLRGDGGGDEQFF
CDR3nt: TGCGCCAGCAGCCAAGATCTTAGGGGGGACGGGGGTGGCGATGAGCAGTTCTTC

d_gene: TRBD1
abundance: .
v_gene: TRBV27
j_gene: TRBJ1-5
CDR3aa: CASSLTGNNQPQHF
CDR3nt: TGTGCCAGCAGTTTGACAGGGAATAATCAGCCCCAGCATTTT

d_gene: TRBD2
abundance: .
v_gene: TRBV7-9
j_gene: TRBJ2-1
CDR3aa: CASRPPRDYRDEQFF
CDR3nt: TGTGCCAGCCGGCCCCCCCGGGACTACCGCGATGAGCAGTTCTTC

d_gene: .
abundance: .
v_gene: TRBV4-1
j_gene: TRBJ1-2
CDR3aa: CASSQAWRVIGYTF
CDR3nt: TGCGCCAGCAGCCAAGCGTGGAGGGTAATCGGCTACACCTTC

d_gene: .
abundance: .
v_gene: TRBV6-6
j_gene: TRBJ2-3
CDR3aa: CASSLRGQRDTQYF
CDR3nt: TGTGCCAGCTCACTCCGGGGGCAAAGGGATACGCAGTATTTT

d_gene: .
abundance: .
v_gene: TRBV2
j_gene: TRBJ2-2
CDR3aa: CASSEIQGNTGELFF
CDR3nt: TGTGCCAGCAGTGAAATACAGGGTAATACCGGGGAGCTGTTTTTT

d_gene: .
abundance: .
v_gene: TRBV5-1
j_gene: TRBJ1-1
CDR3aa: CASSLLQGNTEAFF
CDR3nt: TGCGCCAGCAGCTTGCTACAGGGGAACACTGAAGCTTTCTTT

d_gene: .
abundance: .
v_gene: TRBV5-1
j_gene: TRBJ1-4
CDR3aa: CASSNRRGATNEKLFF
CDR3nt: TGCGCCAGCAGCAACCGTAGGGGTGCAACTAATGAAAAACTGTTTTTT

d_gene: TRBD2
abundance: .
v_gene: TRBV6-1
j_gene: TRBJ2-7
CDR3aa: CASSSGTGSSRYF
CDR3nt: TGTGCCAGCAGTAGCGGGACTGGTTCTTCGCGGTACTTC

d_gene: .
abundance: .
v_gene: TRBV7-6
j_gene: TRBJ2-1
CDR3aa: CASSLGPSSYNEQFF
CDR3nt: TGTGCCAGCAGCTTAGGTCCCAGCTCCTACAATGAGCAGTTCTTC

d_gene: TRBD1
abundance: .
v_gene: TRBV9
j_gene: TRBJ2-7
CDR3aa: CASSVAPGQGEQYF
CDR3nt: TGTGCCAGCAGCGTAGCTCCGGGACAGGGGGAGCAGTACTTC

d_gene: TRBD1
abundance: few
v_gene: TRBV28
j_gene: TRBJ1-2
CDR3aa: CASSSGQGWNGYTF
CDR3nt: TGTGCCAGCAGTTCGGGACAGGGGTGGAATGGCTACACCTTC

d_gene: TRBD2
abundance: .
v_gene: TRBV7-3
j_gene: TRBJ2-7
CDR3aa: CASSTHRTSGRAQLSYEQYF
CDR3nt: TGTGCCAGCAGCACCCATCGGACTAGCGGGAGAGCACAACTCTCCTACGAGCAGTACTTC

d_gene: TRBD1
abundance: many
v_gene: TRBV19
j_gene: TRBJ2-2
CDR3aa: CASSSGTVNTGELFF
CDR3nt: TGTGCCAGTAGTTCCGGGACAGTGAACACCGGGGAGCTGTTTTTT

d_gene: TRBD1
abundance: .
v_gene: TRBV30
j_gene: TRBJ1-2
CDR3aa: CAWSTLRDRAVLGYTF
CDR3nt: TGTGCCTGGAGTACACTCCGGGACAGGGCTGTATTAGGCTACACCTTC

d_gene: .
abundance: .
v_gene: TRBV19
j_gene: TRBJ1-5
CDR3aa: CASSSRRNQPQHF
CDR3nt: TGTGCCAGTAGTTCCCGGCGCAATCAGCCCCAGCATTTT

d_gene: .
abundance: .
v_gene: TRBV27
j_gene: TRBJ1-1
CDR3aa: CASSLGNTEAFF
CDR3nt: TGTGCCAGCAGTTTAGGCAACACTGAAGCTTTCTTT

d_gene: .
abundance: .
v_gene: TRBV5-1
j_gene: TRBJ1-5
CDR3aa: CASSLGDSLNQPQHF
CDR3nt: TGCGCCAGCAGCTTGGGGGACTCCCTCAATCAGCCCCAGCATTTT

d_gene: .
abundance: .
v_gene: TRBV6-6
j_gene: TRBJ2-1
CDR3aa: CASSLEAKQFF
CDR3nt: TGTGCCAGCTCCCTAGAAGCGAAGCAGTTCTTC